Listed below are T cell receptor beta chains from one sample, sequenced in a study of T cell responses to AZD1222 COVID-19 vaccine. Here immunoSEQ multiplex PCR was the method, and the copy in TCRdb shows in-frame clones only, minus some. Counted here are some 110,000 clones, about 90% occurring once; the ten biggest clones make up 5.1%. This specimen was peripheral blood, taken on day 0 of AZD1222 vaccination. These receptors were taken from an adult in good health. The CDR3 runs from the conserved cysteine through the conserved F or W. Each record gives: D gene, clone size, J gene, V gene, CDR3 DNA, CDR3 protein. A D gene is named only where the DNA matches it firmly. Not all rows give a size; the values are once, few, many and, for expanded clones, a class.

>.|.|TRBJ1-2|TRBV5-1
TGCGCCAGCAGCAGCGGGACATCCACTCCTAACTATGGCTACACCTTC
CASSSGTSTPNYGYTF
>.|.|TRBJ1-1|TRBV6-2/TRBV6-3
TGTGCCAGCAGCCGACAGGCTGAAGCTTTCTTT
CASSRQAEAFF
>.|.|TRBJ1-3|TRBV6-6
TGTGCCAGCATGGGGACGAGGAGGGATTCTGGAAACACCATATATTTT
CASMGTRRDSGNTIYF
>.|.|TRBJ2-3|TRBV7-8
TGTGCCAGCAGCTTAGGACTATCCGCAGATACGCAGTATTTT
CASSLGLSADTQYF
>TRBD1|.|TRBJ1-2|TRBV6-5
TGTGCCAGCAGCAGACAGGGTGTAATTCCCGATGGCTACACCTTC
CASSRQGVIPDGYTF
>TRBD1|.|TRBJ1-2|TRBV7-3
TGTGCCAGCAGCCCCCGACAGGGCGGCTATGGCTACACCTTC
CASSPRQGGYGYTF
>.|.|TRBJ2-2|TRBV9
TGTGCCAGCAGCTTGCGACTAGATGCCGGGGAGCTGTTTTTT
CASSLRLDAGELFF
>TRBD1|.|TRBJ2-7|TRBV5-1
TGCGCCAGCAGCGATCCCGGACAGGGATACGAGCAGTACTTC
CASSDPGQGYEQYF
>.|.|TRBJ1-3|TRBV15
TGTGCCACCAGCAGAGTTGCGTTCTCTGGAAACACCATATATTTT
CATSRVAFSGNTIYF
>TRBD2|.|TRBJ2-2|TRBV7-3
TGTGCCAGCAGCTTAACGGGACTAGCGGGACCCGGGGAGCTGTTTTTT
CASSLTGLAGPGELFF
>TRBD1|once|TRBJ1-3|TRBV6-5
TGTGCCAGCAGTCCGACAGGGAGTGGAAACACCATATATTTT
CASSPTGSGNTIYF
>.|.|TRBJ2-5|TRBV5-4
TGTGCCAGCAGCTTGAAGGGTGAAGAGACCCAGTACTTC
CASSLKGEETQYF
>.|few|TRBJ2-3|TRBV15
TGTGCCACCAGCAGAGAAGGGACGGGTGGTTTCGATACGCAGTATTTT
CATSREGTGGFDTQYF
>TRBD1|.|TRBJ2-7|TRBV11-1
TGTGCCAGCAGCCTCTACAGGGGCATCTCCTACGAGCAGTACTTC
CASSLYRGISYEQYF
>.|.|TRBJ2-2|TRBV4-2
TGTGCCAGCAGCCAAGTCGGGGGTTTTCCGAACACCGGGGAGCTGTTTTTT
CASSQVGGFPNTGELFF
>.|.|TRBJ2-7|TRBV18
TGTGCCAGCTCACCACCAACGGCAGTTTACTCCTACGAGCAGTACTTC
CASSPPTAVYSYEQYF
>.|.|TRBJ1-2|TRBV3-1/TRBV3-2
TGTGCCAGCAGCCAAGTAGGGACACCCCATTTGGGCTACACCTTC
CASSQVGTPHLGYTF
>.|.|TRBJ2-6|TRBV18
TGTGCCAGCTCACCGGATTCTGGGGCCAACGTCCTGACTTTC
CASSPDSGANVLTF
>.|.|TRBJ1-1|TRBV7-9
TGTGCCAGCAGCTTAGGAAGGAACACTGAAGCTTTCTTT
CASSLGRNTEAFF
>.|.|TRBJ1-2|TRBV7-9
TGTGCCAGCAGCTTAGGGCTTCTGGATCCCTATGGCTACACCTTC
CASSLGLLDPYGYTF
>.|.|TRBJ1-2|TRBV3-1/TRBV3-2
TGTGCCAGCAGCCAAGATATGGGTCGCTATGGCTACACCTTC
CASSQDMGRYGYTF
>.|.|TRBJ2-7|TRBV29-1
TGCAGCGTTGTTACTATTCAGTACGAGCAGTACTTC
CSVVTIQYEQYF
>TRBD2|few|TRBJ2-1|TRBV28
TGTGCCAGCACCCAACTAGCGGGAGGGCCCTCCTACAATGAGCAGTTCTTC
CASTQLAGGPSYNEQFF
>TRBD1|.|TRBJ1-2|TRBV4-3
TGCGCCAGCAGCCAGGGGACAGGGAACTATGGCTACACCTTC
CASSQGTGNYGYTF
>.|.|TRBJ2-5|TRBV11-2
TGTGCCAGCAGCTTAGAAGCAGGGAAAGAGACCCAGTACTTC
CASSLEAGKETQYF
>TRBD1|few|TRBJ1-5|TRBV19
TGTGCCAGTAGTACAGCGGGACAGCACCATCAGCCCCAGCATTTT
CASSTAGQHHQPQHF
>.|.|TRBJ2-7|TRBV10-1
TGCGCCAGCAGCCGGAGTCAGGGGGGTTCCTACGAGCAGTACTTC
CASSRSQGGSYEQYF
>.|.|TRBJ1-4|TRBV4-2
TGTGCCAGCAGCCAAGGGGCTAATCGGGGTAATGAAAAACTGTTTTTT
CASSQGANRGNEKLFF
>.|.|TRBJ2-3|TRBV11-3
TGTGCCAGCAGCTTAGGGGTTCGGGGAACGCAGTATTTT
CASSLGVRGTQYF
>.|.|TRBJ2-1|TRBV30
TGTGCCTTTACTAGGTTCGCCTACAATGAGCAGTTCTTC
CAFTRFAYNEQFF
>.|once|TRBJ1-1|TRBV10-1
TGCGCCACCAACACCGGGCAGGGAAACACTGAAGCTTTCTTT
CATNTGQGNTEAFF
>.|.|TRBJ2-1|TRBV5-1
TGCGCCAGCAGCTTGCAAGGGGTTTGGAATGAGCAGTTCTTC
CASSLQGVWNEQFF
>.|.|TRBJ1-6|TRBV6-5
TGTGCCAGCGTGCAGGGAAGAATTTCACCCCTCCACTTT
CASVQGRISPLHF
>.|.|TRBJ2-7|TRBV7-2
TGTGCCAGCAGCTTAGAGGGGGTAACGGGCTACGAGCAGTACTTC
CASSLEGVTGYEQYF
>TRBD1|.|TRBJ1-6|TRBV2
TGTGCCAGCAGTACGAGGGTACAGGGGAATTCACCCCTCCACTTT
CASSTRVQGNSPLHF
>.|.|TRBJ1-1|TRBV4-1
TGCGCCAGCAGCCCCCAACAGGGACCCACTGAAGCTTTCTTT
CASSPQQGPTEAFF
>TRBD1|.|TRBJ1-2|TRBV29-1
TGCAGCGTTGTAGGGGACAGGGGCGGTGTTAATGGCTACACCTTC
CSVVGDRGGVNGYTF
>.|.|TRBJ2-1|TRBV7-9
TGTGCCAGCAGTGACCAGAGCTCCTACAATGAGCAGTTCTTC
CASSDQSSYNEQFF
>.|few|TRBJ2-3|TRBV7-9
TGTGCCAGCAGCTTAGGGACGAGGGAGCAGTATTTT
CASSLGTREQYF
>TRBD2|.|TRBJ2-7|TRBV6-5
TGTGCCAGCAGCCTGACTAGCGGGAGGTCCGAGCAGTACTTC
CASSLTSGRSEQYF
>TRBD2|.|TRBJ2-1|TRBV3-1/TRBV3-2
TGTGCCAGCAGCCTAGCGGGATTAAACAATGAGCAGTTCTTC
CASSLAGLNNEQFF
>TRBD2|.|TRBJ2-5|TRBV5-8
TGTGCCAGCGGTCTAGCGGGAGTTGTGGAGACCCAGTACTTC
CASGLAGVVETQYF
>.|.|TRBJ1-4|TRBV19
TGTGCCAGTAGTATGTCCGCACCAATCATCGATTTAGTGTTTTTT
CASSMSAPIIDLVFF
>.|.|TRBJ1-2|TRBV6-5
TGTGCCAGCAGGGCCGGGACACTCTATGGCTACACCTTC
CASRAGTLYGYTF
>TRBD2|once|TRBJ2-1|TRBV6-5
TGTGCCAGCAGTTATAGGACTAGCGGCTACAATGAGCAGTTCTTC
CASSYRTSGYNEQFF
>.|.|TRBJ2-7|TRBV2
TGTGCCAGCAGTACTCTAGGGTCCTACGAGCAGTACTTC
CASSTLGSYEQYF
>.|once|TRBJ1-3|TRBV27
TGTGCCAGCAGTTTACTTGGCTCTGGAAACACCATATATTTT
CASSLLGSGNTIYF
>TRBD2|once|TRBJ2-7|TRBV11-2
TGTGCCAGCAGCTTCGCGGGAGGGCCCTACGAGCAGTACTTC
CASSFAGGPYEQYF
>.|.|TRBJ2-7|TRBV6-2/TRBV6-3
TGTGCCAGCAGTTCTCCTCTTACCGGGACAACTTCCTACGAGCAGTACTTC
CASSSPLTGTTSYEQYF
>.|.|TRBJ2-2|TRBV10-2
TGCGCCAGCAGTAGGGTGAACACCGGGGAGCTGTTTTTT
CASSRVNTGELFF
>.|.|TRBJ1-1|TRBV20-1
TGCAGTGCCCAGAGGAACACTGAAGCTTTCTTT
CSAQRNTEAFF
>.|.|TRBJ1-6|TRBV30
TGTGCCTGGAAAACGAGCTCCTATAATTCACCCCTCCACTTT
CAWKTSSYNSPLHF
>.|.|TRBJ2-2|TRBV10-2
TGCGCCAGCAGTGAGAGGGGGGGAGTCGGGGAGCTGTTTTTT
CASSERGGVGELFF